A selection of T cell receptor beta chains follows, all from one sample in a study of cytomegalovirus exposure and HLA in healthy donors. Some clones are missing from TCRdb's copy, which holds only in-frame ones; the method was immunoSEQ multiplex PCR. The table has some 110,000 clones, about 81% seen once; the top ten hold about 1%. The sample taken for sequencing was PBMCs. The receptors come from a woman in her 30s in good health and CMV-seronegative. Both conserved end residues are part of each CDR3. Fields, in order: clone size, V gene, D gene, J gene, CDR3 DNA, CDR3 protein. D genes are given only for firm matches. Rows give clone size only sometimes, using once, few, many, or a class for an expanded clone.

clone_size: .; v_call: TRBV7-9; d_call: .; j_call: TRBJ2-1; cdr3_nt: TGTGCCAGCAGCTCCACATACGGGACCTACAATGAGCAGTTCTTC; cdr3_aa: CASSSTYGTYNEQFF
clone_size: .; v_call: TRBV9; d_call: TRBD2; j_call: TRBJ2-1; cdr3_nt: TGTGCCAGCAGCGCCGGGGGCCTAGCGGGAGTAAATGAGCAGTTCTTC; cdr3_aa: CASSAGGLAGVNEQFF
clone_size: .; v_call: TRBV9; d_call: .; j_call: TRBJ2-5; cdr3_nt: TGTGCCAGCAGCGTAGCCGGGTTCTCAGAGACCCAGTACTTC; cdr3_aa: CASSVAGFSETQYF
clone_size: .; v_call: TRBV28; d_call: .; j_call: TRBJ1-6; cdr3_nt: TGTGCCAGCAGTTCTCCTACTCCCCTGCTAGGTTCACCCCTCCACTTT; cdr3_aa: CASSSPTPLLGSPLHF
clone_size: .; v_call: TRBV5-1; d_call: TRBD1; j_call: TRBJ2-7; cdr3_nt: TGCGCCAGCAGCTTGAATGCCGGACAGGCCTACGAGCAGTACTTC; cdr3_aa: CASSLNAGQAYEQYF
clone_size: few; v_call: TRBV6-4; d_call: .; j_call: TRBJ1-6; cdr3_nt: TGTGCCAGCAGTGAGGGGAGGGAGAATTCACCCCTCCACTTT; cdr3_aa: CASSEGRENSPLHF
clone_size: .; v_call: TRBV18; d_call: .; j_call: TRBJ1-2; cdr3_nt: TGTGCCAGCTCACTCTTCGGTGGGCAGGGTACCGGCCTGGGCTACACCTTC; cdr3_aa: CASSLFGGQGTGLGYTF
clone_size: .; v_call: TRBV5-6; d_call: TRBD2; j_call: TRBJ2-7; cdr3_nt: TGTGCCAGCAGCCTGGCCAGCGGGAGGGCCACGGGAGACGAGCAGTACTTC; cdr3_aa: CASSLASGRATGDEQYF
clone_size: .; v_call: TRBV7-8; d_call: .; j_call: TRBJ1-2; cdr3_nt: TGTGCCAGCAGCTTAGCGCGGGGGGGCTACACCTTC; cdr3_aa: CASSLARGGYTF
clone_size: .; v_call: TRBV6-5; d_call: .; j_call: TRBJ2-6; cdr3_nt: TGTGCCAGCAGTTACTCGAGGAGGGCTGGGGCCAACGTCCTGACTTTC; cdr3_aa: CASSYSRRAGANVLTF
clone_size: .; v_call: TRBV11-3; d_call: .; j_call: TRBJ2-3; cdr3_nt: TGTGCCAGCAGCTTTGGGGAGTTAGGCACAGATACGCAGTATTTT; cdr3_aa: CASSFGELGTDTQYF
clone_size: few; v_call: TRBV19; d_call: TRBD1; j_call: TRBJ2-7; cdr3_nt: TGTGCCAGTAGTGACAGGGGGTTCTACGAGCAGTACTTC; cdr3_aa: CASSDRGFYEQYF
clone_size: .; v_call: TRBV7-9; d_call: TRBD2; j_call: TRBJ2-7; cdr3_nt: TGTTCCAGCAGCCCTCGCGGCGGTAGCGGGGGTAACGAGCAGTACTTC; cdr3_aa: CSSSPRGGSGGNEQYF
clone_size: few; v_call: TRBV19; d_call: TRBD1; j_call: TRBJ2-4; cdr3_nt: TGTGCCAGTATCGGGACAGGGGGCGCGGACATTCAGTACTTC; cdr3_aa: CASIGTGGADIQYF
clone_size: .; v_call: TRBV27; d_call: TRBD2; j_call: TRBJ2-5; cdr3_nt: TGTGCCAGCACCACGACTAGCGGGGTGGCAGAGACCCAGTACTTC; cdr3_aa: CASTTTSGVAETQYF
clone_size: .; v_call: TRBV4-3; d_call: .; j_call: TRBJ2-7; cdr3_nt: TGCGCCAGCAGCCAAGTCGGGGGCGGGGGATACGAGCAGTACTTC; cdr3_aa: CASSQVGGGGYEQYF
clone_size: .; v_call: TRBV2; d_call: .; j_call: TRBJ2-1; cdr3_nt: TGTGCCAGCAGTGACGAAGAGTTAATCTCCTACAATGAGCAGTTCTTC; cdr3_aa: CASSDEELISYNEQFF
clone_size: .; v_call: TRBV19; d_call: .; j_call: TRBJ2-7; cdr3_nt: TGTGCCAGTAGTATACAGGGGTACGAGCAGTACTTC; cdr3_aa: CASSIQGYEQYF
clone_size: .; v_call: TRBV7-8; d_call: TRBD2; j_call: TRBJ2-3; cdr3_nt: TGTGCCAGCAGCTTTCTAGCGGGAAGCACAGATACGCAGTATTTT; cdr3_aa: CASSFLAGSTDTQYF
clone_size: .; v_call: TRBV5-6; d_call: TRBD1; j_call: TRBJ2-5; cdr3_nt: TGTGCCAGCAGCGACCGACAGGGTTGGGAGACCCAGTACTTC; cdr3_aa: CASSDRQGWETQYF
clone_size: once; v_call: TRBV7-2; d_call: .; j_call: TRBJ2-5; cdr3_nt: TGTGCCAGCAGCTTACAGGGTTATAGGTACGAGACCCAGTACTTC; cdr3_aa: CASSLQGYRYETQYF
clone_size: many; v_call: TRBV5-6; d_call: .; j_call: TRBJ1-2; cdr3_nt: TGTGCCAGCAGCTCGGCCGGGACCGGGGGGGGTTATGGCTACACCTTC; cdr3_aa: CASSSAGTGGGYGYTF
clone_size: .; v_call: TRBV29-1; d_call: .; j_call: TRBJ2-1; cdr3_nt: TGCAGCGCTAGACAGGGAGGTTCGGGATCCTACAATGAGCAGTTCTTC; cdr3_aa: CSARQGGSGSYNEQFF
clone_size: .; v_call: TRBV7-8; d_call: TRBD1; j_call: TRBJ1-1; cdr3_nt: TGTGCCAGCAGCTTAGCGTACGGACAGGGGGTAGAAGCTTTCTTT; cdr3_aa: CASSLAYGQGVEAFF
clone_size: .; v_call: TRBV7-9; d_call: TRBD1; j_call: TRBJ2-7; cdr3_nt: TGTGCCAGCTCCGGGACAGGGACTTACGAGCAGTACTTC; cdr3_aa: CASSGTGTYEQYF
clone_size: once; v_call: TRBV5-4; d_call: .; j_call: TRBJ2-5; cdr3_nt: TGTGCCAGCAGAAGGACAGTCCAAGAGACCCAGTACTTC; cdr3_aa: CASRRTVQETQYF
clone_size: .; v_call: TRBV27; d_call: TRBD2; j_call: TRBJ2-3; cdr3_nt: TGTGCCAGCAGTTCTACTAGCGGACGAGGCACAGATACGCAGTATTTT; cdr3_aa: CASSSTSGRGTDTQYF
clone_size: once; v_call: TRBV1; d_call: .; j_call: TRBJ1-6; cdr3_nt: TGCACCAGCAGCCAAACAAAGACAGGGGGTTTTTCACCCCTCCACTTT; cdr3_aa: CTSSQTKTGGFSPLHF
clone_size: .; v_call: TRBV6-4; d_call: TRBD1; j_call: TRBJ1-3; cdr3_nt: TGTGCCAGCAGTGACTTAAGGGGGCTTGGAAACACCATATATTTT; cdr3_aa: CASSDLRGLGNTIYF
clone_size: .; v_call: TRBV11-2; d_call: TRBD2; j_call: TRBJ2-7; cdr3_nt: TGTGCCAGCAGCCACGGGACTAGCGGGACTGGAGAGCAGTACTTC; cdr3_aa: CASSHGTSGTGEQYF
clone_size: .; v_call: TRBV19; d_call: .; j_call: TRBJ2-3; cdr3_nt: TGTGCCAGTAGTATAGGGTTTAGGACAAACCTCCTAGATACGCAGTATTTT; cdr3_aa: CASSIGFRTNLLDTQYF
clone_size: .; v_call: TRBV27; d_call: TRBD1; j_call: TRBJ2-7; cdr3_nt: TGTGCCAGCAGTTTATTGCCCGGGACAGGGGACAACGAGCAGTACTTC; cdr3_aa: CASSLLPGTGDNEQYF
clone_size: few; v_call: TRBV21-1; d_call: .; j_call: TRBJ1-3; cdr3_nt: TGTGCCAGCAGCAAAGAGAGGGAGGGAGGGTCTGGAAACACCATATATTTT; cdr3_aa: CASSKEREGGSGNTIYF
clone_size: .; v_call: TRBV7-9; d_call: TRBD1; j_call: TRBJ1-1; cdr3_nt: TGTGCCAGCAGCTGGTGGACAGGGGGCCGAACTGAAGCTTTCTTT; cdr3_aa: CASSWWTGGRTEAFF
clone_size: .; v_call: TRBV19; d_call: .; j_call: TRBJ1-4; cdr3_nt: TGTGCCAGTAGTATAAGCATCGCAACTAATGAAAAACTGTTTTTT; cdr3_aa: CASSISIATNEKLFF
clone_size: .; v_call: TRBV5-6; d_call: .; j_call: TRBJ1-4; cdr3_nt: TGTGCCAGCAGCTTGAGTACCGGAAAACTGTTTTTT; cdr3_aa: CASSLSTGKLFF
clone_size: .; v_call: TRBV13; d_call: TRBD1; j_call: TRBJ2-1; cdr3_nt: TGTGCCAGCAGCCGTACCGGGACAGGGATTAATGAGCAGTTCTTC; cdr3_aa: CASSRTGTGINEQFF
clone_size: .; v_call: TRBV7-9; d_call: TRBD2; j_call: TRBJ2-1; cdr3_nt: TGTTCCAGCAGCTCCCTTTCGTGGGCTAGCGGCAATGAGCAGTTCTTC; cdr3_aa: CSSSSLSWASGNEQFF
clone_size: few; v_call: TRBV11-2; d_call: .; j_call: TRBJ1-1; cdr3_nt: TGTGCCAGCAGCTTAGAGCCGACAGTATCCCCTGAAGCTTTCTTT; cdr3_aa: CASSLEPTVSPEAFF
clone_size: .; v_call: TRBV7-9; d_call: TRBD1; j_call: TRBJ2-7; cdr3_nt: TGTGCCAGCAGTCGGACAGGGAATAAGTACGAGCAGTACTTC; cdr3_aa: CASSRTGNKYEQYF
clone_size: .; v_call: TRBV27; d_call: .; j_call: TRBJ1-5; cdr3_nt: TGTGCCAGCAGTTTGACGCGCGGGGTGAATCAGCCCCAGCATTTT; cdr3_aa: CASSLTRGVNQPQHF
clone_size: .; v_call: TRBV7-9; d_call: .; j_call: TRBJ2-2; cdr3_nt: TGTGCCGCACTGACACAGGGAAACACCGGGGAGCTGTTTTTT; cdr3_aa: CAALTQGNTGELFF
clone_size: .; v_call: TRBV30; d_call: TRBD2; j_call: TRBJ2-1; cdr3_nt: TGTGCCTGGACTAGCGGGACTGTAGAGCAGTTCTTC; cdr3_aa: CAWTSGTVEQFF
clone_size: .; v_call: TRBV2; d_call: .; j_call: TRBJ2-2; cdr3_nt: TGTGCCAGCAGTGAACTCGGCAGGGGGGTCACCGGGGAGCTGTTTTTT; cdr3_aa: CASSELGRGVTGELFF
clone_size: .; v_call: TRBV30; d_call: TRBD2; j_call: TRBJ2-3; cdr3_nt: TGTGCCTGGAGTGACGCTTTTACGGGGGGGAGGACAGATACGCAGTATTTT; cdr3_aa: CAWSDAFTGGRTDTQYF
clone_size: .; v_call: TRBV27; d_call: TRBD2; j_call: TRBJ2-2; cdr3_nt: TGTGCCAGCAGTTTAAGAACTAGCGGGGCGAACACCGGGGAGCTGTTTTTT; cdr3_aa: CASSLRTSGANTGELFF
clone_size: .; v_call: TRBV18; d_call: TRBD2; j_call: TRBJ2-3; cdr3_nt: TGTGCCAGCTCAGAACTAGCGGGAGGGCCGACAGATACGCAGTATTTT; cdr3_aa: CASSELAGGPTDTQYF
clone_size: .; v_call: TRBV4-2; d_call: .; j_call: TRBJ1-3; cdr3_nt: TGTGCCAGCAGCCACGAAGGGGTAGACACCATATATTTT; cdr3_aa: CASSHEGVDTIYF
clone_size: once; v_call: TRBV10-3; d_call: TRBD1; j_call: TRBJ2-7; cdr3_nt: TGTGCCATCAGTGAAGGGACAGGGGTATACGAGCAGTACTTC; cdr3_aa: CAISEGTGVYEQYF
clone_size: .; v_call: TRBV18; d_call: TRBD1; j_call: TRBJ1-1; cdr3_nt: TGTGCCAGCTCGCCACAGGGGACTGAAGCTTTCTTT; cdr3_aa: CASSPQGTEAFF
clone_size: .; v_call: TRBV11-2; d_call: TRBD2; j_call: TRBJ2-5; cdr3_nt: TGTGCCAGCAGCCCCGGGACTAGGGGGAGCGAGACCCAGTACTTC; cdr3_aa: CASSPGTRGSETQYF